What follows are 5 T cell receptor beta chains derived from one specimen sequenced in a study of tumor-infiltrating lymphocytes in primary liver carcinoma. Unsorted whole blood supplied the RNA, and germline DNA was extracted too. TCR beta cDNA was reverse-transcribed from about 500 ng of total RNA. The reaction used a constant-region primer and ProtoScript II reverse transcriptase. Employing slightly modified ARM-PCR, three nested multiplex PCR rounds were run, and these gave rise to the TCR beta libraries. Primers for the first two PCR rounds were TRBV1-TRBV30 forward primers and a C-beta reverse primer (approximately 9 cycles per round). One entry per CDR3 protein results from TCRdb running MiXCR on the multiplex PCR reads. The sample has 200,000 or so distinct CDR3 sequences, about 65% seen once; the top ten hold 5.5% to 9%. Sample: peripheral blood. These TCRs come from a woman aged 60-75 years with primary liver carcinoma and hepatitis B virus infection.

With regard to this clonotype: A read error may produce the germline difference seen at one junction end. This chain uses TRBV7-8 with TRBJ2-6, with TRBD2 as a possible D gene (6 bases). The CDR3 extends over 20 amino acids. The germline gives CDR1 SGHVS, CDR2 FQNEAQ. The chain's CDR3 is CTSSLERGAGRRTGANVLTF. CDR3 DNA sequence: TGTACCAGCAGCTTAGAACGGGGTGCGGGAAGGAGGACTGGGGCCAACGTCCTGACTTTC.

V usage is TRBV6-5 and J usage is TRBJ2-3; D not resolved. Looked up from germline, CDR1 is MNHEY and CDR2 is SVGAGI. Trimming stripped 9 bases from V and 0 bases from J, with 16 bases between. This CDR3 is 15 amino acids long. This CDR3 reads CARSMAGGSTDTQYF. The DNA of the CDR3 is TGTGCCAGAAGTATGGCCGGCGGAAGCACAGATACGCAGTATTTT.

This clonotype was detected only a few times. A much larger clone lies one base from this, so it may be a read error. This chain connects TRBV28 to TRBJ2-5; 7 bases align to TRBD1. The length of the CDR3 is 20 residues. Trimming cost V 3 bases and J 1 base; bases outside gene matches: 20. Per germline, CDR1 MDHEN and CDR2 SYDVKM. The CDR3 reads CASSFRWRYRGRGVQETQYF. In DNA, the CDR3 is TGTGCCAGCAGTTTCCGTTGGCGGTACAGGGGAAGAGGGGTCCAAGAGACCCAGTACTTC. Variable domain in full (rest from reference TRBV28 and TRBJ2-5): DVKVTQSSRYLVKRTGEKVFLECVQDMDHENMFWYRQDPGLGLRLIYFSYDVKMKEKGDIPEGYSVSREKKERFSLILESASTNQTSMYLCASSFRWRYRGRGVQETQYFGPGTRLLVL.

In the case of this clonotype: A read error may explain this, as a much larger clone is one base away. The rearrangement joins TRBV12-3 or TRBV12-4 to TRBJ2-3, with 10 bases identical to TRBD1. The ends lost 5 bases at V and 4 bases at J; junction bases unmatched: 12. The CDR3 is 17 amino acids. The CDR3 sequence: CASSPSGGQGIADTQYF. The CDR3 DNA reads as TGTGCCAGCAGTCCTTCAGGGGGACAGGGGATCGCAGATACGCAGTATTTT.

The V and J genes are TRBV11-2 and TRBJ1-1, with D tentatively TRBD1 (6 bases). V lost 8 bases and J lost 7, with 11 bases in between. This CDR3 region has 11 residues. Germline V gene data show CDR1 as SGHAT and CDR2 as FQNNGV. The CDR3: CASGRTDEAFF. CDR3 sequence (DNA): TGTGCCAGCGGCCGGACAGATGAAGCTTTCTTT.